Included here is one T cell receptor (beta chain) sequence, with context. Participants were aged about 18 to 89 years from roughly 26 US areas. Recovered status in Cohort 3 required two negative PCRs, clearance, or symptom resolution. This record comes from a study of blood T cell repertoires in COVID-19. About the research overall: T cells, B-cell-depleted T cells, or PBMCs provided the cDNA or gDNA that served as material.

Per the original methods: Nucleated cell counts were estimated from reference gene primer amplification. Using immunoSEQ multiplex PCR, the repertoire was profiled, and TCRdb retains in-frame clones only, with some absent. V and J calls and clone size follow that table, whereas D and trimming were derived from the DNA. This table holds fewer than 600,000 clones, more than 75% found once. The V and J ends lost 4 bases and 5 bases, in that order; junction bases with no gene match: 10. The CDR3 loop spans 17 amino acids. Germline lookup yields CDR1 SGHAT and CDR2 FQNNGV. Sequencing was carried out using PBMCs or T cells enriched from blood (not recorded which). The clonotype originates from a woman aged 40 to 50 who had recovered from COVID-19. V and J are TRBV11-2 and TRBJ2-5, with 13 bases matching TRBD2. The CDR3 nucleotides are TGTGCCAGCAGCTGGGGGACTAGCGGGATCCTCCGGGAGACCCAGTACTTC. Translating gives CASSWGTSGILRETQYF.